This entry lists 18 T cell receptor beta chains sequenced from one sample in a study of CD4+ T cells in melanoma. Assay: immunoSEQ multiplex PCR; the TCRdb copy retains only in-frame clones and omits some. The sample comprises 110,000 to 150,000 clones, 80% to 95% of which are singletons, and over 1.5% rests with the top ten. These receptors were obtained from a human donor with melanoma.

Details on this clone: Different DNA sequences within this sample yield the same CDR3. The chain couples TRBV9 to TRBJ2-5; 8 bases agree with TRBD2. The CDR3 has 15 amino acids. Looked up from germline, CDR1 is SGDLS and CDR2 is YYNGEE. The V segment lost 5 bases and the J segment 2 bases; nucleotides outside the gene matches: 8. CDR3 protein: CASRESGGGQETQYF. The CDR3 nucleotides are TGTGCCAGCAGAGAGAGCGGCGGGGGGCAAGAGACCCAGTACTTC.

The rearrangement joins TRBV18 to TRBJ1-3; D is possibly TRBD1 (5 bases). This CDR3 comprises 13 residues. V lost 3 bases and J lost 6, with 9 bases in between. CDR1 is KGHSH, CDR2 LQKENI, per germline. CDR3 sequence reads: CASSPPTANTIYF. The CDR3 bases are TGTGCCAGCTCACCTCCGACAGCAAACACCATATATTTT.

The rearrangement uses TRBV9 and TRBJ1-1, with D possibly matching TRBD1 (5 bases). The CDR3 contains 14 residues. Trimming took 1 base from V and 1 from J, leaving 8 bases between them. Germline-derived CDR1 and CDR2 are SGDLS and YYNGEE. CDR3 region: CASSVSGTNTEAFF. CDR3 in DNA: TGTGCCAGCAGCGTATCTGGGACGAACACTGAAGCTTTCTTT.

The J gene is TRBJ2-7, the V gene TRBV5-4, with 12 bases lining up with TRBD2. The trim removed 4 bases at V and 1 base at J, leaving 6 bases unmatched. CDR1 and CDR2 from the germline V gene are SGHNT and YYREEE (reference sequence). The CDR3 runs 16 residues. The CDR3 reads CASSASGGARSYEQYF. The DNA of the CDR3 is TGTGCCAGCAGCGCTAGCGGGGGGGCTCGTTCCTACGAGCAGTACTTC.

This chain connects TRBV5-1 to TRBJ1-1; D not certain. The CDR3 runs to 15 residues. The germline V gene encodes CDR1 SGHRS and CDR2 YFSETQ. Trimming pared 0 bases from V and 5 bases from J, leaving 14 bases between. CDR3: CASSLVIGRWTEAFF. The CDR3 bases are TGCGCCAGCAGCTTGGTGATTGGGAGGTGGACTGAAGCTTTCTTT.

The rearrangement links TRBV28 to TRBJ2-3; D uncertain. V was cut by 2 bases and J by 2 bases, with 8 bases left in between. The CDR3 length is 14 residues. Germline V gives CDR1 MDHEN, CDR2 SYDVKM. The CDR3, as DNA: TGTGCCAGCAGTTTAAGACTTATCACAGATACGCAGTATTTT. It yields the protein CASSLRLITDTQYF. Filled out from reference TRBV28 and TRBJ2-3, the complete variable domain reads DVKVTQSSRYLVKRTGEKVFLECVQDMDHENMFWYRQDPGLGLRLIYFSYDVKMKEKGDIPEGYSVSREKKERFSLILESASTNQTSMYLCASSLRLITDTQYFGPGTRLTVL.

This clone came up once. The V call is TRBV2, the J call TRBJ1-2; a weak D match, TRBD1 (5 bases). The CDR3 is 13 amino acids. Per the germline V gene, CDR1 is SNHLY and CDR2 is FYNNEI. The V end lost 8 bases, the J end lost 6 bases, and 16 bases lay between the germline ends. CDR3 nucleotides: TGTGCCAGCCTGGGACCGGGCTTCAATGGCTACACCTTC. Amino acids: CASLGPGFNGYTF.

This chain links TRBV12-5 with TRBJ1-5, with D uncertain. The CDR3 runs to 15 residues. CDR1 and CDR2 (germline): LGHNT, FRNRAP. V lost 3 bases, J lost 2 bases, and 11 bases lay in between. In nucleotides, the CDR3 is TGTGCTAGTGGTTTTAACAGCCAGGGCAATCAGCCCCAGCATTTT. This encodes CASGFNSQGNQPQHF.

J is TRBJ2-3 and V is TRBV20-1; D uncertain. This CDR3 comprises 11 residues. CDR1 DFQATT and CDR2 SNEGSKA come from the germline V gene (reference sequence). Trimming shortened V by 0 bases and J by 6 bases, and 4 bases separated the two germline ends. CDR3 loop: CSARDRDTQYF. Here the CDR3 DNA reads TGCAGTGCTAGAGATCGGGATACGCAGTATTTT.

The chain uses TRBV5-1 and TRBJ2-3; 9 bases are a match to TRBD2. Germline-derived CDR1 and CDR2 are SGHRS and YFSETQ. CDR3 length equals 13 residues. V trimming: 7 bases; J trimming: 3 bases; junction bases outside the gene matches: 3. The CDR3 here is CASGGGGTDTQYF. The CDR3 region has the DNA TGCGCCAGCGGCGGGGGGGGTACAGATACGCAGTATTTT.

The V gene is TRBV29-1, the J gene TRBJ1-2; 9 positions agree with TRBD1. This CDR3 comprises 13 residues. Germline V lookup: CDR1 SQVTM, CDR2 ANQGSEA. The J segment lost 4 bases and the V segment lost 6 bases, leaving 6 bases of the junction unmatched. The CDR3 loop reads CSVGTGNRYGYTF. The DNA of the CDR3 is TGCAGCGTGGGGACAGGGAACCGCTATGGCTACACCTTC.

The chain is built from TRBV2 and TRBJ1-4, with 7 positions matching TRBD1. The CDR3 is 14 amino acids. The germline CDR1 and CDR2 sequences are SNHLY and FYNNEI. The V segment lost 5 bases and the J segment 6 bases; nucleotides outside the gene matches: 6. The chain's CDR3 is CASSYRGVDEKLFF. The CDR3 bases are TGTGCCAGCAGTTACAGGGGAGTCGATGAAAAACTGTTTTTT.

This chain connects TRBV29-1 to TRBJ1-6; possibly TRBD1 for D (5 bases). Trimming took 4 bases from V and 10 from J, leaving 11 bases between them. The CDR3 extends over 12 amino acids. The germline V gene encodes CDR1 SQVTM and CDR2 ANQGSEA. Here the CDR3 reads CSVGGDGSPLHF. The CDR3 coding sequence is TGCAGCGTTGGGGGGGATGGGTCACCCCTCCACTTT.

Worth noting for this clone: Other nucleotide sequences from this sample produce the same CDR3. The rearrangement uses TRBV2 and TRBJ1-5, with a possible D match to TRBD1 (5 bases). CDR3 length equals 13 residues. Germline V gives CDR1 SNHLY, CDR2 FYNNEI. Trimming shortened V by 4 bases and J by 6 bases, and 10 bases separated the two germline ends. The CDR3 DNA reads as TGTGCCAGCAGTGTGGAGGGGCGTCAGCCCCAGCATTTT. Its protein product is CASSVEGRQPQHF.

V usage is TRBV6-5 and J usage is TRBJ2-7; D is perhaps TRBD2 (6 bases). Germline-derived CDR1 and CDR2 are MNHEY and SVGAGI. The V gene lost 6 bases and the J gene lost 0 bases, with 12 bases spanning the gap. The CDR3 totals 14 residues. The CDR3 DNA reads TGTGCCAGCAGGACCGGGGGTAGCTCCTACGAGCAGTACTTC. This translates into CASRTGGSSYEQYF.

V and J are TRBV9 and TRBJ2-2, with 9 bases matching TRBD1. Germline CDR1 reads SGDLS; CDR2 reads YYNGEE. The length of the CDR3 is 16 residues. J lost 6 bases, V lost 5 bases, and 11 bases had no gene match. The CDR3 coding sequence is TGTGCCAGCAGTGTCCTGGGGACAGGGTTCGCCGGGGAGCTGTTTTTT. Translation: CASSVLGTGFAGELFF.

The rearrangement uses TRBV30 and TRBJ1-4; 8 bases fit TRBD1. CDR1 is GTSNPN and CDR2 is SVGIG in the germline V gene (reference sequence). This CDR3 contains 13 residues. V trimming: 6 bases; J trimming: 7 bases; junction bases outside the gene matches: 7. The CDR3 reads CACGTGQGEKLFF. Written as DNA, the CDR3 is TGTGCCTGCGGGACAGGCCAGGGTGAAAAACTGTTTTTT.

The rearrangement links TRBV7-3 to TRBJ1-2; D gene uncertain. The CDR3 is made up of 15 amino acids. The V gene lost 2 bases and the J gene lost 0 bases, with 10 bases spanning the gap. Germline CDR1 and CDR2: SGHTA and FQGTGA. In DNA form, the CDR3 reads TGTGCCAGCAGCTTAGAGCCAGGCTCTAACTATGGCTACACCTTC. Amino acid sequence: CASSLEPGSNYGYTF.